What follows are 17 T cell receptor beta chains derived from one specimen sequenced in a study of control samples from healthy donors and cancer patients. Profiled with immunoSEQ multiplex PCR; TCRdb holds only in-frame clones, not every one. The data contain about 83,000 clones, 91% of them singletons. Input material: blood. The receptors shown here come from a man between 50 and 59 years old in good health.

The chain carries TRBV9 and TRBJ1-3; no clear D. CDR3 length: 16 residues. Germline V gene lookup returns CDR1 SGDLS and CDR2 YYNGEE. The V gene lost 0 bases and the J gene lost 0 bases, with 10 bases spanning the gap. The CDR3: CASSVEGFPSGNTIYF. As DNA, the CDR3 is TGTGCCAGCAGCGTAGAGGGCTTCCCCTCTGGAAACACCATATATTTT. The complete variable domain, with remaining parts taken from reference TRBV9 and TRBJ1-3, reads DSGVTQTPKHLITATGQRVTLRCSPRSGDLSVYWYQQSLDQGLQFLIQYYNGEERAKGNILERFSAQQFPDLHSELNLSSLELGDSALYFCASSVEGFPSGNTIYFGEGSWLTVV.

The table lists this clone with a count of one. The V call is TRBV7-2, the J call TRBJ1-3; D gene ambiguous. CDR3 length equals 14 residues. Germline V lookup: CDR1 SGHTA, CDR2 FQGNSA. Trimming stripped 1 base from V and 0 bases from J, with 4 bases between. As DNA, the CDR3 is TGTGCCAGCAGCTTAGGATCCTCTGGAAACACCATATATTTT. Translated: CASSLGSSGNTIYF.

The CDR3 sequence: CASRGPPVTYEQYF. The CDR3, as DNA: TGTGCCAGCAGGGGTCCACCCGTTACCTACGAGCAGTACTTC. This chain joins TRBV28 and TRBJ2-7; D gene uncertain. The length of the CDR3 is 14 residues. V lost 6 bases, J lost 2 bases, and 14 bases lay in between. Germline values: CDR1 MDHEN, CDR2 SYDVKM.

V and J are TRBV19 and TRBJ1-4; a possible D gene is TRBD1 (6 bases). CDR1 is LNHDA and CDR2 is SQIVND in the germline V gene (reference sequence). The CDR3 runs to 15 residues. The V end lost 3 bases, the J end lost 8 bases, and 16 bases lay between the germline ends. The CDR3 here is CASSMRGQVREKLFF. CDR3 bases: TGTGCCAGTAGTATGCGGGGGCAGGTGAGAGAAAAACTGTTTTTT.

The chain employs TRBV29-1 and TRBJ1-2; 7 nucleotides match TRBD1. CDR3 length equals 13 residues. From germline, CDR1 is SQVTM and CDR2 ANQGSEA. V lost 5 bases and J lost 8; bases outside the gene matches: 11. This chain's CDR3 is CSVMLDRAYGYTF. CDR3 nucleotide sequence: TGCAGCGTTATGTTAGACAGGGCTTACGGCTACACCTTC. Using reference TRBV29-1 and TRBJ1-2 for the parts outside the CDR3, the full variable domain is SAVISQKPSRDICQRGTSLTIQCQVDSQVTMMFWYRQQPGQSLTLIATANQGSEATYESGFVIDKFPISRPNLTFSTLTVSNMSPEDSSIYLCSVMLDRAYGYTFGSGTRLTVV.

This chain joins TRBV12-5 and TRBJ2-2, with a weak D call TRBD1 (5 bases). The CDR3 extends over 15 amino acids. Germline CDR1 LGHNT, CDR2 FRNRAP. Trimming pared 2 bases from V and 3 bases from J, leaving 10 bases between. CDR3 in DNA: TGTGCTAGTGGTTTGAGGCTAGGGGACACCGGGGAGCTGTTTTTT. It is translated as CASGLRLGDTGELFF.

The chain is built from TRBV18 and TRBJ2-3; 8 nucleotides align to TRBD2. Trimming cost V 4 bases and J 2 bases; bases outside gene matches: 2. CDR3 length: 14 residues. Germline V lookup: CDR1 KGHSH, CDR2 LQKENI. The CDR3 reads CASSLGGATDTQYF. The CDR3 bases are TGTGCCAGCTCACTCGGGGGGGCCACAGATACGCAGTATTTT.

The chain carries TRBV7-2 and TRBJ1-6, with TRBD1 matching 9 bases. Germline V gene sequence: CDR1 SGHTA, CDR2 FQGNSA. V lost 3 bases, J lost 10 bases, and 4 bases stayed unmatched. The CDR3 runs to 14 residues. The CDR3 DNA sequence: TGTGCCAGCAGCTTGGGACAGGGTCTGTCACCCCTCCACTTT. This codes for CASSLGQGLSPLHF.

Here the CDR3 DNA reads TGTGCCAGCAGCCGTCGGACAGCTTTGAACACTGAAGCTTTCTTT. It translates to CASSRRTALNTEAFF. The chain links TRBV14 to TRBJ1-1; possibly TRBD1 for D (6 bases). Per the germline V gene, CDR1 is SGHDN and CDR2 is FVKESK. V was cut by 4 bases and J by 0 bases, with 12 bases left in between. CDR3 length: 15 amino acids.

Concerning this clone itself: Different DNA sequences within this sample yield the same CDR3. The CDR3 reads CASKSGGSYNEQFF. In DNA, the CDR3 is TGCGCCAGCAAAAGCGGGGGGAGCTACAATGAGCAGTTCTTC. The chain links TRBV5-1 to TRBJ2-1, with 9 positions matching TRBD2. The CDR3 contains 14 residues. CDR1 SGHRS and CDR2 YFSETQ come from the germline V gene. V shed 6 bases, J shed 3 bases, and the junction held 4 bases outside the gene matches.

The V and J genes are TRBV10-1 and TRBJ2-7; TRBD2 agrees at 7 bases. Germline V gene lookup returns CDR1 WNHNN and CDR2 SYGVQD (reference sequence). The CDR3 runs 15 residues. After removal of 4 bases from V and 6 bases from J, the junction contained 12 bases not matched to a gene. CDR3 DNA sequence: TGCGCCAGCAGTGGGTCCTCCGGGGGGAAGGCCGAGCAGTACTTC. It translates to CASSGSSGGKAEQYF.

The rearrangement joins TRBV4-1 to TRBJ1-4, with 8 bases that match TRBD1. Germline loops: CDR1 MGHRA, CDR2 YSYEKL. This CDR3 region has 14 residues. Trimming took 4 bases from V and 8 from J; bases not matched to a gene: 6. The CDR3 bases are TGCGCCAGCAGCCGTGACAGGGGTAGGGAAAAACTGTTTTTT. It encodes CASSRDRGREKLFF.

V usage is TRBV7-9 and J usage is TRBJ2-5; tentative D call: TRBD2 (6 bases). This CDR3 has 16 residues. Trimming pared 5 bases from V and 0 bases from J, leaving 16 bases between. Germline CDR1 is SEHNR and CDR2 is FQNEAQ (reference sequence). CDR3 in DNA: TGTGCCAGCAGCCCGACGGGGGAGGTGTACCAAGAGACCCAGTACTTC. Its translation: CASSPTGEVYQETQYF.

The chain couples TRBV7-2 to TRBJ2-5, with TRBD1 as a possible D gene (7 bases). From germline, CDR1 is SGHTA and CDR2 FQGNSA. CDR3 length: 12 residues. V was clipped by 4 bases and J by 5 bases, with 8 bases between them. Here the CDR3 reads CASSSGGETQYF. CDR3 in DNA: TGTGCCAGCAGCTCAGGGGGGGAGACCCAGTACTTC.

This chain connects TRBV19 to TRBJ1-5, with D perhaps matching TRBD1 (6 bases). Trimming stripped 6 bases from V and 7 bases from J, with 22 bases between. The germline CDR1 and CDR2 sequences are LNHDA and SQIVND (reference sequence). The CDR3 has 16 amino acids. The chain's CDR3 is CASRTDWTASTQPQHF. The DNA of the CDR3 is TGTGCCAGTAGGACTGATTGGACAGCCTCTACCCAGCCCCAGCATTTT.

This chain links TRBV5-1 with TRBJ2-1; possibly TRBD2 for D (5 bases). The CDR3 spans 15 residues. The V end lost 1 base, the J end lost 2 bases, and 10 bases lay between the germline ends. Germline loops: CDR1 SGHRS, CDR2 YFSETQ. The CDR3, as DNA: TGCGCCAGCAGCTTGACTAGTGCAACCTACAATGAGCAGTTCTTC. It translates to CASSLTSATYNEQFF.

This chain connects TRBV7-2 to TRBJ2-7; 7 nucleotides match TRBD2. The CDR3 extends over 14 amino acids. J gave up 7 bases and V 5 bases, and 11 bases lay outside the gene matches. Germline V gene data show CDR1 as SGHTA and CDR2 as FQGNSA. As DNA, the CDR3 is TGTGCCAGCAGCCCCCAGGGAGGGCCAGGGGAGCAGTACTTC. Protein: CASSPQGGPGEQYF.